Listed below are T cell receptor beta chains from one sample, sequenced in a study of OX40 agonist ivuxolimab in advanced cancers. TCRdb's copy holds only in-frame clones and misses some; the assay was immunoSEQ multiplex PCR. Seen here are 40,000 to 55,000 clones, approximately 90% observed once, and the top ten hold around 15%. The sequenced sample was CD4+ or CD8+ T cells sorted from blood, obtained in a trial of the OX40 agonist ivuxolimab. Receptors were obtained from an adult with an advanced solid tumor such as melanoma, head and neck, liver or kidney cancer. CDR3s include the opening cysteine and the closing phenylalanine or tryptophan. D genes are given only for firm matches.

CDR3 length	V gene	J gene	D gene	CDR3 protein	CDR3 DNA
19	TRBV4-1	TRBJ2-7	-	CASSQEKTAGAAGSYEQYF	TGCGCCAGCAGCCAAGAAAAGACCGCCGGCGCTGCGGGCTCCTACGAGCAGTACTTC
12	TRBV7-9	TRBJ2-1	-	CASSLSSEEQFF	TGTGCCAGCAGCTTAAGTTCAGAAGAGCAGTTCTTC
13	TRBV12-5	TRBJ2-2	-	CASGTPSPGELFF	TGTGCTAGTGGTACGCCTAGCCCCGGGGAGCTGTTTTTT
14	TRBV27	TRBJ2-7	TRBD2	CASSLKLAAYEQYF	TGTGCCAGCAGTTTAAAACTAGCGGCCTACGAGCAGTACTTC
17	TRBV11-2	TRBJ2-1	TRBD2	CASSPRTIGRLDNEQFF	TGTGCCAGCAGCCCAAGGACTATCGGGAGGCTGGACAATGAGCAGTTCTTC
11	TRBV28	TRBJ2-1	-	CATHSGIEQFF	TGTGCCACCCACTCCGGGATTGAGCAGTTCTTC
14	TRBV7-2	TRBJ2-3	-	CASSLIGGADTQYF	TGTGCCAGCAGCTTAATCGGTGGGGCAGATACGCAGTATTTT
15	TRBV5-5	TRBJ2-5	TRBD1	CASSWGQGALETQYF	TGTGCCAGCAGCTGGGGACAGGGGGCTCTGGAGACCCAGTACTTC
14	TRBV9	TRBJ1-5	-	CASSPGGGNQPQHF	TGTGCCAGCAGCCCCGGGGGGGGCAATCAGCCCCAGCATTTT
14	TRBV4-2	TRBJ1-2	-	CASSPSEKIYGYTF	TGTGCCAGCAGCCCCTCGGAGAAAATCTATGGCTACACCTTC
15	TRBV21-1	TRBJ1-3	-	CASSPRSLSGNTIYF	TGTGCCAGCAGCCCCCGGAGCCTCTCTGGAAACACCATATATTTT
15	TRBV9	TRBJ2-6	-	CASSGSPDGANVLTF	TGTGCCAGCAGCGGGAGCCCCGATGGGGCCAACGTCCTGACTTTC
15	TRBV28	TRBJ2-5	-	CASSRSAGRGETQYF	TGTGCCAGCAGTAGGTCGGCGGGCCGGGGAGAGACCCAGTACTTC
16	TRBV6-6	TRBJ2-1	TRBD1	CASSNFRDSSQYEQFF	TGTGCCAGCAGTAACTTCCGGGACAGTAGTCAATATGAGCAGTTCTTC
12	TRBV6-6	TRBJ2-7	-	CASSYSYYEQYF	TGTGCCAGCAGTTACTCTTACTACGAGCAGTACTTC
13	TRBV4-1	TRBJ2-5	-	CASSPRVMETQYF	TGCGCCAGCAGCCCTCGAGTGATGGAGACCCAGTACTTC